The text below deals with one T cell receptor beta chain. This entry belongs to a study of blood T cell repertoires in COVID-19. At the level of the study: The samples span acute and convalescent COVID-19 from the United States, Italy and Spain. The cDNA or gDNA used as material had been derived from T cells, B-cell-depleted T cells, or PBMCs.

Sequencing was performed with immunoSEQ multiplex PCR; in TCRdb, only in-frame clones are kept and a portion is missing. Here the sample spans around 300,000 clones, around 84% being singletons. Enrolled through a virtual design, the participants were between roughly 18 and 100 years of age and came from roughly 22 US areas. From germline, CDR1 is LGHDT and CDR2 YNNKEL (reference sequence). With 4 bases removed from V and 4 bases from J, the gap between germline ends came to 13 bases. The CDR3 covers 15 residues. The receptor was derived from a woman aged 50 to 60 who had recovered from COVID-19. The sequenced sample consisted of PBMCs or T cells enriched from blood (not recorded which). This chain connects TRBV3-1 (or the pseudogene TRBV3-2) to TRBJ2-2; perhaps TRBD2 as D (6 bases). The chain's CDR3 is CASSPRPGVTGELFF. The CDR3 DNA reads TGTGCCAGCAGCCCCCGCCCGGGGGTCACCGGGGAGCTGTTTTTT.